The 24 T cell receptor beta chains below come from one sample, sequenced in a study of T cells after yellow fever vaccination. TCRdb independently ran MiXCR on the 5' RACE reads; one entry per CDR3 protein. The sample yields 300,000 to 350,000 distinct CDR3 sequences, around 3.9% seen once. The source material was PBMCs, sampled 5 days after the yellow fever booster vaccination. The receptor source for this set is a young man who received the YFV17D yellow fever vaccine.

The V and J genes are TRBV5-1 and TRBJ2-7; tentatively, D is TRBD1 or TRBD2 (5 bases each). Per germline, CDR1 SGHRS and CDR2 YFSETQ. V lost 4 bases, J lost 2 bases, and 13 bases lay in between. This CDR3 spans 14 amino acids. Here the CDR3 DNA reads TGCGCCAGCAGCCCGGGACCCGCCACCTACGAGCAGTACGTC. Translated: CASSPGPATYEQYV.

This clonotype was counted a few times. The chain employs TRBV4-2 and TRBJ2-3; D perhaps matches TRBD2 (6 bases). Germline CDR1 reads LGHNA; CDR2 reads YNFKEQ. V gave up 4 bases and J gave up 3 bases, with 17 bases separating them. The CDR3 loop spans 16 amino acids. The CDR3 spells CASSPRLAGTTDTQYF. The CDR3 DNA reads as TGTGCCAGCAGCCCACGTCTGGCGGGGACGACAGATACGCAGTATTTT.

Only a few counts were recorded for this clonotype. The genes are TRBV6-2 or TRBV6-3 and TRBJ1-2; tentatively, D is TRBD1 (5 bases). This CDR3 has 15 amino acids. V lost 5 bases to trimming and J lost 4 bases, with 17 bases between them. From germline, CDR1 is MNHEY and CDR2 SVGEGT. CDR3 residues: CASSKPPTALYGYTF. In DNA, the CDR3 is TGTGCCAGCAGTAAACCCCCGACAGCTCTCTATGGCTACACCTTC.

The J gene is TRBJ2-7, the V gene TRBV5-4; D is uncertain. With 5 bases removed from V and 0 bases from J, the gap between germline ends came to 6 bases. CDR3 length: 12 residues. Germline V gene sequence: CDR1 SGHNT, CDR2 YYREEE (reference sequence). The CDR3: CASRGSSYEQYF. The CDR3 region has the DNA TGTGCCAGCAGAGGCAGCTCCTACGAGCAGTACTTC.

This clonotype was counted at least ten times. This sequence joins TRBV7-2 and TRBJ2-5; 8 bases align to TRBD2. This CDR3 has 14 residues. Germline V gene lookup returns CDR1 SGHTA and CDR2 FQGNSA. V lost 5 bases to trimming and J lost 7 bases; unmatched junction nucleotides: 9. Here the CDR3 reads CASSPTGGSRTQYF. CDR3 DNA sequence: TGTGCCAGCAGCCCCACGGGGGGGTCCAGGACCCAGTACTTC.

This clonotype came up a few times. This chain joins TRBV7-2 and TRBJ2-1; D is uncertain. The CDR3 has 14 amino acids. The V and J ends lost 3 bases and 7 bases respectively, with 13 bases between them. Germline V gives CDR1 SGHTA, CDR2 FQGNSA. CDR3 DNA: TGTGCCAGCAGCTTTAGGTGGGTAGGGAATGAGCAGTTCTTC. Translated: CASSFRWVGNEQFF. Variable domain in full (rest from reference TRBV7-2 and TRBJ2-1): GAGVSQSPSNKVTEKGKDVELRCDPISGHTALYWYRQSLGQGLEFLIYFQGNSAPDKSGLPSDRFSAERTGGSVSTLTIQRTQQEDSAVYLCASSFRWVGNEQFFGPGTRLTVL.

This clonotype was picked up a small number of times. This chain links TRBV5-1 with TRBJ1-1; D is uncertain. The V end lost 2 bases, the J end lost 3 bases, and 14 bases lay between the germline ends. Germline CDR1 reads SGHRS; CDR2 reads YFSETQ. This CDR3 is built from 15 residues. In nucleotides, the CDR3 is TGCGCCAGCAGCTTTGTCCCGGGGTTGGACACTGAAGCTTTCTTT. It yields the protein CASSFVPGLDTEAFF.

In nucleotides, the CDR3 is TGCGCCAGCAGCCCAACGGAGACAGTGAACACTGAAGCTTTCTTT. It is translated as CASSPTETVNTEAFF. The chain links TRBV5-1 to TRBJ1-1; D is perhaps TRBD1 (5 bases). The CDR3 runs 15 residues. Germline CDR1 SGHRS, CDR2 YFSETQ. The V end lost 4 bases, the J end lost 0 bases, and 13 bases lay between the germline ends.

The CDR3 DNA reads TGTGCCAGCAGTACAGGGACTAGTGGGGCCAACGTCCTGACTTTC. This gives the protein CASSTGTSGANVLTF. This chain joins TRBV6-5 and TRBJ2-6; 8 bases are shared with TRBD2. The length of the CDR3 is 15 residues. The V gene end was trimmed by 5 bases and the J gene end by 3 bases; junction bases not matched to a gene: 3. Germline-derived CDR1 and CDR2 are MNHEY and SVGAGI.

The chain links TRBV20-1 to TRBJ1-4; 8 bases are shared with TRBD1. The ends lost 2 bases at V and 8 bases at J; junction bases unmatched: 7. Germline V gene sequence: CDR1 DFQATT, CDR2 SNEGSKA (reference sequence). CDR3 size: 14 residues. CDR3 DNA sequence: TGCAGTGCTAGATCCCAGGGGGCTGGGGAAAAACTGTTTTTT. Amino acids: CSARSQGAGEKLFF.

This clonotype has just a few counts. The CDR3 protein is CSVEDWAEDNEQFF. CDR3 coding DNA: TGCAGCGTTGAAGACTGGGCAGAAGACAATGAGCAGTTCTTC. The J gene is TRBJ2-1, the V gene TRBV29-1; D unresolved. The germline V and J ends were trimmed by 0 bases and 5 bases, with 11 bases remaining between them. Looked up from germline, CDR1 is SQVTM and CDR2 is ANQGSEA. The CDR3 totals 14 residues.

There are a few counts of this clonotype. The rearrangement joins TRBV20-1 to TRBJ1-2; D gene unclear. Germline lookup yields CDR1 DFQATT and CDR2 SNEGSKA (reference sequence). With 2 bases removed from V and 3 bases from J, the gap between germline ends came to 16 bases. The CDR3 is 15 amino acids. In nucleotides, the CDR3 is TGCAGTGCTAGATTGCCCTGGGGTAGGGACTATGGCTACACCTTC. Amino acids: CSARLPWGRDYGYTF.

This clonotype was counted many times. The chain uses TRBV6-5 and TRBJ1-6, with TRBD1 as a possible D gene (6 bases). Deletions cut 0 bases from V and 9 bases from J, with 15 bases between. The CDR3 is 16 residues long. Germline V gene lookup returns CDR1 MNHEY and CDR2 SVGAGI. The CDR3 DNA reads as TGTGCCAGCAGTTACTCGACCAGGGGAGGTTTTTCACCCCTCCACTTT. Its protein product is CASSYSTRGGFSPLHF.

This clonotype was picked up a small number of times. The chain recombines TRBV29-1 with TRBJ1-2; D possibly corresponds to TRBD1 (5 bases). V lost 6 bases to trimming and J lost 6 bases, with 14 bases between them. Germline loops: CDR1 SQVTM, CDR2 ANQGSEA. The CDR3 contains 12 residues. The CDR3 region is CSVRASGDGYTF. The CDR3 nucleotides read TGCAGCGTCCGCGCGTCGGGGGATGGCTACACCTTC.

This clonotype came up many times. V gene TRBV4-3 combines with J gene TRBJ2-1; 11 bases fit TRBD2. V shed 2 bases, J shed 9 bases, and the junction held 6 bases outside the gene matches. There are 15 residues in the CDR3. Germline V gene sequence: CDR1 LGHNA, CDR2 YSLEER. The CDR3 DNA reads TGCGCCAGCAGCCAAAGTAGCGGGGGGGCCGGTGAGCAGTTCTTC. Amino acid sequence: CASSQSSGGAGEQFF.

This clonotype was detected only a few times. CDR3 coding DNA: TGTGCCAGCAGCGAAGGGGGGAGGGGCGGCAATCAGCCCCAGCATTTT. Its protein product is CASSEGGRGGNQPQHF. This chain joins TRBV7-8 and TRBJ1-5; a possible D gene is TRBD1 (6 bases). Trimming took 5 bases from V and 2 from J, leaving 16 bases between them. Germline values: CDR1 SGHVS, CDR2 FQNEAQ. This CDR3 has 16 residues. Full variable domain (rest looked up from reference TRBV7-8 and TRBJ1-5): GAGVSQSPRYKVAKRGQDVALRCDPISGHVSLFWYQQALGQGPEFLTYFQNEAQLDKSGLPSDRFFAERPEGSVSTLKIQRTQQEDSAVYLCASSEGGRGGNQPQHFGDGTRLSIL.

This clonotype was seen at least ten times. This chain joins TRBV20-1 and TRBJ1-1; 9 nucleotides align to TRBD1. There are 13 residues in the CDR3. From germline, CDR1 is DFQATT and CDR2 SNEGSKA (reference sequence). The V gene end was trimmed by 3 bases and the J gene end by 5 bases; junction bases not matched to a gene: 4. The CDR3: CSASLGQGTEAFF. As DNA, the CDR3 is TGCAGTGCTAGCCTTGGACAGGGGACTGAAGCTTTCTTT.

This clonotype has more than one count but fewer than ten. V is TRBV5-1 and J is TRBJ1-2; possible D gene TRBD1, 5 bases. This CDR3 is built from 13 residues. The germline gives CDR1 SGHRS, CDR2 YFSETQ. Trimming pared 0 bases from V and 6 bases from J, leaving 9 bases between. CDR3 in amino acids: CASSLEGEDGYTF. The CDR3 bases are TGCGCCAGCAGCTTGGAAGGGGAGGATGGCTACACCTTC.

This clonotype was seen ten or more times. The rearrangement links TRBV4-3 to TRBJ1-2; D not certain. The CDR3 spans 15 residues. Trimming removed 0 bases at V and 2 bases at J, with 10 bases between. Germline assignment: CDR1 LGHNA and CDR2 YSLEER. As DNA, the CDR3 is TGCGCCAGCAGCCAAGATTTATGGCAGAACTATGGCTACACCTTC. Protein sequence: CASSQDLWQNYGYTF.

This clonotype has only a few counts. The chain combines TRBV18 with TRBJ1-1; D not resolved. Germline CDR1 reads KGHSH; CDR2 reads LQKENI. This CDR3 is 14 amino acids long. Trimming shortened V by 3 bases and J by 1 base, and 9 bases separated the two germline ends. The chain's CDR3 is CASSPSTWNTEAFF. CDR3 nucleotides: TGTGCCAGCTCACCGTCGACATGGAACACTGAAGCTTTCTTT.

The sample holds many counts of this clonotype. The chain links TRBV29-1 to TRBJ2-1, with D tentatively TRBD1 or TRBD2 (5 bases each). V lost 4 bases and J lost 5, with 18 bases in between. Germline CDR1 SQVTM, CDR2 ANQGSEA. The CDR3 consists of 15 residues. The CDR3 DNA is TGCAGCGTTGCTCCCCGGGGCCGGGGTAACAATGAGCAGTTCTTC. This codes for CSVAPRGRGNNEQFF.

DNA of the CDR3: TGTGCCAGCAGTCCCTTAGTGACCGATGAGCAGTTCTTC. Translating gives CASSPLVTDEQFF. The rearrangement links TRBV27 to TRBJ2-1; D remains unclear. V was shortened by 5 bases and J by 8 bases, with 13 bases between the two germline ends. This CDR3 region has 13 residues. Germline loops: CDR1 MNHEY, CDR2 SMNVEV (reference sequence).

This clonotype was seen a few times. This chain connects TRBV20-1 to TRBJ2-5; D is undetermined. Germline loops: CDR1 DFQATT, CDR2 SNEGSKA (reference sequence). The CDR3 length is 11 residues. Between the trimmed V and J ends, which lost 6 bases and 2 bases, there was a span of 7 bases. The CDR3 loop reads CSARPQETQYF. CDR3 nucleotide sequence: TGCAGTGCACGGCCTCAAGAGACCCAGTACTTC.

This CDR3 is CASSMGQGSGNTIYF. For the CDR3, the DNA is TGTGCCAGCAGCATGGGACAGGGCTCCGGAAACACCATATATTTT. The chain uses TRBV9 and TRBJ1-3; 9 bases match TRBD1. The CDR3 runs to 15 residues. V gave up 4 bases and J gave up 4 bases; unmatched junction bases: 6. CDR1 SGDLS and CDR2 YYNGEE come from the germline V gene. The full variable domain, rest sourced from reference TRBV9 and TRBJ1-3, is DSGVTQTPKHLITATGQRVTLRCSPRSGDLSVYWYQQSLDQGLQFLIQYYNGEERAKGNILERFSAQQFPDLHSELNLSSLELGDSALYFCASSMGQGSGNTIYFGEGSWLTVV.